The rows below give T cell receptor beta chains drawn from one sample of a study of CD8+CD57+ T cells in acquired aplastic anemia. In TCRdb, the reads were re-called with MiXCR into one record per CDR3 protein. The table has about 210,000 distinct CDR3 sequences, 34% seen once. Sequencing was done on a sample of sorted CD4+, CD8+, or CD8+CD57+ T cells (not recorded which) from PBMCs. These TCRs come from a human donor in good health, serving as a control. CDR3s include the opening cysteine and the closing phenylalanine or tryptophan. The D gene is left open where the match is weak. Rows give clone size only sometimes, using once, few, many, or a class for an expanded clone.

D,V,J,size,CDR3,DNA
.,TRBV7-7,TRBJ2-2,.,CASSLGDGELFF,TGTGCTAGCAGTCTAGGGGACGGGGAGCTGTTTTTT
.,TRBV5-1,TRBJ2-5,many,CASSQGRETQYF,TGCGCCAGCAGCCAAGGGCGGGAGACCCAGTACTTC
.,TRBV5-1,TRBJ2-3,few,CASSLDSVTDGDTQYF,TGCGCCAGCAGCTTGGATTCAGTGACCGACGGAGATACGCAGTATTTT
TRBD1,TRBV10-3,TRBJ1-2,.,CAISESPGQGVGYTF,TGTGCCATCAGCGAGTCACCGGGACAGGGGGTAGGCTACACCTTC
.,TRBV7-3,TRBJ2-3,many,CASSQGRTDTQYF,TGTGCCAGCAGCCAGGGCCGCACAGATACGCAGTATTTT
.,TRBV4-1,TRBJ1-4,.,CASSQDRYIIKTNEKLFF,TGCGCCAGCAGCCAAGATCGGTATATTATTAAGACTAATGAAAAACTGTTTTTT
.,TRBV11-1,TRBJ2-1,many,CASSLPRLSYNEQFF,TGTGCCAGCAGCTTACCCCGACTTTCATACAATGAGCAGTTCTTC
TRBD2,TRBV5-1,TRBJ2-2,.,CASSLLYAGDGTGELFF,TGCGCCAGCAGCTTGTTATATGCGGGAGATGGCACCGGGGAGCTGTTTTTT
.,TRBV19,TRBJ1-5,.,CASSIDRYQPQHF,TGTGCCAGTAGTATTGACAGGTATCAGCCCCAGCATTTT
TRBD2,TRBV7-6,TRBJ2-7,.,CASSEGLAGNYEQYF,TGTGCCAGCAGCGAAGGACTAGCGGGGAACTACGAGCAGTACTTC
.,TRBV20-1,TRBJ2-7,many,CSARDPRKQGLSSYEQYF,TGCAGTGCTAGAGACCCGCGAAAACAGGGCTTAAGCTCCTACGAGCAGTACTTC
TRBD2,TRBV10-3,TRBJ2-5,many,CAISGLAGFRETQYF,TGTGCCATCAGTGGACTAGCGGGGTTTCGAGAGACCCAGTACTTC
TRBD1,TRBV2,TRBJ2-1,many,CASSDGTGGYNEQFF,TGTGCCAGCAGTGATGGGACAGGGGGGTACAATGAGCAGTTCTTC
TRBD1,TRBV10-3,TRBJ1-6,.,CAISGGGQSSYNSPLHF,TGTGCCATCAGTGGCGGGGGACAGAGCTCCTATAATTCACCCCTCCACTTT
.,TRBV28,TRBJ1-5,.,CASRRGTGNQPQHF,TGTGCCAGCAGAAGGGGAACGGGCAATCAGCCCCAGCATTTT
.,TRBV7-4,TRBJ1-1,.,CASSSGTPVGTGAFF,TGTGCCAGCAGCTCTGGGACGCCCGTCGGCACTGGAGCTTTCTTT
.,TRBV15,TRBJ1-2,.,CATSGGGTTNYGYTF,TGTGCCACCAGCGGGGGTGGGACCACTAACTATGGCTACACCTTC
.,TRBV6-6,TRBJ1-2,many,CASSYSSAGYGYTF,TGTGCCAGCAGTTACTCTTCGGCTGGCTATGGCTACACCTTC
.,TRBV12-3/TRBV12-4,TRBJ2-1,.,CASRPTRWGDNEQFF,TGTGCCAGCAGGCCAACCCGATGGGGGGACAATGAGCAGTTCTTC
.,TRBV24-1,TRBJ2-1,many,CATSQRRGAGYNEQFF,TGTGCCACCAGCCAACGGCGGGGAGCAGGCTACAATGAGCAGTTCTTC
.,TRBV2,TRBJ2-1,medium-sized,CASSDSWAPRQFF,TGTGCCAGCAGTGACTCGTGGGCTCCCAGGCAGTTCTTC
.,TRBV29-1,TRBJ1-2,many,CSHLEGGGYTF,TGCAGCCACCTAGAGGGAGGGGGCTACACCTTC
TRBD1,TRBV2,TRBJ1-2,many,CASRAGQGLGWDYGYTF,TGTGCCAGCAGAGCGGGACAGGGATTGGGGTGGGACTATGGCTACACCTTC
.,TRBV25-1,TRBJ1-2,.,CASSDVTYYGYTF,TGTGCCAGCAGTGATGTCACATACTATGGCTACACCTTC
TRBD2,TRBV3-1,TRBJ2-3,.,CASRHYGLAGGPGDTQYF,TGTGCCAGCAGACACTATGGACTAGCGGGAGGGCCAGGGGATACGCAGTATTTT
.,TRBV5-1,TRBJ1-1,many,CASSSGDGYTEAFF,TGCGCCAGCAGCTCGGGGGACGGTTACACTGAAGCTTTCTTT
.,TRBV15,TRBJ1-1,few,CATSRGGINAEAFF,TGTGCCACCAGCAGAGGGGGCATTAACGCTGAAGCTTTCTTT
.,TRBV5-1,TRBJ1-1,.,CASSLLGGNTEAFF,TGCGCCAGCAGCTTGTTGGGGGGGAACACTGAAGCTTTCTTT
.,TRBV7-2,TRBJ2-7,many,CASSWGGTSSYEQYF,TGTGCCAGCAGCTGGGGTGGGACCAGCTCCTACGAGCAGTACTTC
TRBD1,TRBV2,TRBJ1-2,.,CASRGTAQQGSYGYTF,TGTGCCAGCAGGGGGACAGCCCAACAGGGGAGCTATGGCTACACCTTC
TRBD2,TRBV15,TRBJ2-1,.,CATSSLVPSGGQDNEQFF,TGTGCCACCAGCAGCTTGGTCCCTAGCGGGGGGCAAGACAATGAGCAGTTCTTC
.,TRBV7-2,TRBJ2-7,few,CASSQGSGKQYF,TGTGCCAGCAGCCAAGGTTCCGGGAAGCAGTACTTC
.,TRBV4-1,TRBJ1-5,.,CASSQQVRQPQHF,TGCGCCAGCAGCCAACAGGTTCGTCAGCCCCAGCATTTT
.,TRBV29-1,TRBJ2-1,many,CSAKGGRGEGQFF,TGCAGCGCTAAGGGGGGGAGGGGGGAGGGGCAGTTCTTC